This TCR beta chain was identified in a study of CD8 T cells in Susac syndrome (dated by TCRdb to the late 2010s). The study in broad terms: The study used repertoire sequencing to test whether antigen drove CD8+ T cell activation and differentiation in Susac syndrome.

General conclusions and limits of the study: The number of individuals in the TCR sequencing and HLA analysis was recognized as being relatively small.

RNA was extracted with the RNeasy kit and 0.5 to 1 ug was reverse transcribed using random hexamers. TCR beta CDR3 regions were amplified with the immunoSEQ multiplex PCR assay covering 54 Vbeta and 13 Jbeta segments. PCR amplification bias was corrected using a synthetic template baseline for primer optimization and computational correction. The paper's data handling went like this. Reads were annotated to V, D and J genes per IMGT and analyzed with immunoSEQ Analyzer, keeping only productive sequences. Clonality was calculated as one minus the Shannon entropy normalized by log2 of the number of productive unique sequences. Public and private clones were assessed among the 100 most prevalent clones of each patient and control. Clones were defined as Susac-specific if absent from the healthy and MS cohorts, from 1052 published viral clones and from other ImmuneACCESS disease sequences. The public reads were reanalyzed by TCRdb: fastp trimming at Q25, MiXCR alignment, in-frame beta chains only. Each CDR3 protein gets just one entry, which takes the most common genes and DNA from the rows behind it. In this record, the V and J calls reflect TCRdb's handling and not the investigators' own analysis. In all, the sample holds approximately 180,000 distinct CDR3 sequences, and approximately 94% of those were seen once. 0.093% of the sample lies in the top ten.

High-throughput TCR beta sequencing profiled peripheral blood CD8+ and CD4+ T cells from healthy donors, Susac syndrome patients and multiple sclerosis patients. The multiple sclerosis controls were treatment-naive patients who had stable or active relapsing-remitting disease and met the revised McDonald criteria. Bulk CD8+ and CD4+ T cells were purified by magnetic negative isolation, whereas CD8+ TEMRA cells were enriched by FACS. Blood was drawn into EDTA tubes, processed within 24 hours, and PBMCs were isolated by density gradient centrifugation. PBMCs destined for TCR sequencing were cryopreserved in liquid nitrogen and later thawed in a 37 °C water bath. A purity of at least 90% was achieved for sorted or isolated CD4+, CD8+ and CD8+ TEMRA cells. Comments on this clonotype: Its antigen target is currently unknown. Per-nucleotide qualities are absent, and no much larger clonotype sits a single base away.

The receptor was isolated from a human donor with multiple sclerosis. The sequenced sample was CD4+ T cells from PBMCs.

The CDR3 is CASSVQVGEQFF. The DNA reads as follows: TGTGCCAGCAGCGTCCAGGTGGGTGAGCAGTTCTTC. This chain is built from TRBV9 and TRBJ2-1, with the D gene call left open. V loses 2 bases of germline sequence and J loses 9 bases, and the interval between the two ends is 9 bases. The germline V gene specifies SGDLS as CDR1 and YYNGEE as CDR2. Spanning cysteine to phenylalanine, the CDR3 consists of 12 amino acids. Of the read, only the CDR3 DNA is kept; its 36 bases are in frame from base 1.